Presented here are 11 T cell receptor beta chains from one specimen sequenced in a study of CD8 T cells in Susac syndrome. A quantity of roughly 0.5 to 1 ug RNA underwent reverse transcription using random hexamers. TCRdb independently ran MiXCR on the immunoSEQ multiplex PCR reads; one entry per CDR3 protein. The table records approximately 120,000 distinct CDR3 sequences, around 91% of them present only once. Sequencing input: CD8+ T cells from PBMCs. All receptors derive from a human donor with multiple sclerosis.

The chain joins TRBV19 to TRBJ1-5; D possibly corresponds to TRBD1 (5 bases). Trimming cost V 7 bases and J 1 base, with 11 bases left between them. Germline CDR1 and CDR2: LNHDA and SQIVND (reference sequence). This CDR3 region has 14 residues. The CDR3 reads CASTRRGSNQPQHF. The CDR3 nucleotides are TGTGCCAGTACCCGCCGGGGGAGCAATCAGCCCCAGCATTTT.

This clonotype has just a few counts. The V and J genes are TRBV9 and TRBJ1-1; D may be TRBD1 (5 bases). Germline lookup yields CDR1 SGDLS and CDR2 YYNGEE. The CDR3 runs 15 residues. Trimming took off 0 bases at V and 5 bases at J, with 14 bases between the two ends. The CDR3: CASSVVAGLKTEAFF. The CDR3 DNA follows: TGTGCCAGCAGCGTAGTAGCAGGGCTAAAAACTGAAGCTTTCTTT.

The gene calls are TRBV29-1 and TRBJ2-5; D call uncertain. CDR1 and CDR2 (germline): SQVTM, ANQGSEA. The CDR3 consists of 13 residues. The V end was cut by 8 bases, the J end by 2 bases, with 15 bases between. CDR3 residues: CSLASATQETQYF. The CDR3 bases are TGCAGCTTGGCCTCGGCCACGCAAGAGACCCAGTACTTC.

In its sample, this clonotype was seen once. The gene calls are TRBV6-5 and TRBJ2-7; D is uncertain. The CDR3 length is 13 residues. V was cut by 4 bases and J by 0 bases, with 7 bases left in between. Germline V gene data show CDR1 as MNHEY and CDR2 as SVGAGI. The CDR3: CASSWQPSYEQYF. The CDR3 DNA is TGTGCCAGCAGTTGGCAACCCTCCTACGAGCAGTACTTC.

J is TRBJ2-1 and V is TRBV7-9; 8 bases match TRBD2. Germline V gene data show CDR1 as SEHNR and CDR2 as FQNEAQ (reference sequence). V dropped 0 bases and J dropped 2; count of bases not matched to a gene: 0. This CDR3 contains 15 residues. CDR3 DNA sequence: TGTGCCAGCAGCTTAGCTAGCGGGACCTACAATGAGCAGTTCTTC. Protein product: CASSLASGTYNEQFF.

The chain links TRBV3-1 to TRBJ1-2, with D possibly being TRBD1 (5 bases). V was pared by 0 bases and J by 10 bases, with 21 bases between. The germline V gene has CDR1 LGHDT and CDR2 YNNKEL (reference sequence). The CDR3 contains 16 residues. The CDR3 protein is CASSQEAEGIYGAYTF. The CDR3 DNA sequence: TGTGCCAGCAGCCAAGAGGCGGAGGGGATCTACGGGGCCTACACCTTC.

The gene calls are TRBV15 and TRBJ2-1; maybe TRBD1 (6 bases). Germline V gene sequence: CDR1 LNHNV, CDR2 YYDKDF (reference sequence). This CDR3 is 18 amino acids long. V was trimmed by 2 bases and J by 0 bases, leaving 17 bases between them. DNA for the CDR3: TGTGCCACCAGCAGATCTCCGATCGGGACAACCTCCTACAATGAGCAGTTCTTC. Amino acid sequence: CATSRSPIGTTSYNEQFF.

This clonotype was picked up one time. This chain links TRBV20-1 with TRBJ2-1; no firm D call. Trimming took off 1 base at V and 0 bases at J, with 7 bases between the two ends. The CDR3 consists of 14 residues. Germline CDR1 and CDR2: DFQATT and SNEGSKA (reference sequence). In DNA, the CDR3 is TGCAGTGCTAGAGCCCTGGACTCCTACAATGAGCAGTTCTTC. Its protein is CSARALDSYNEQFF.

CDR3 coding DNA: TGTGCCACCTCCCGGGGCACTGAAGCTTTCTTT. It specifies CATSRGTEAFF. The chain joins TRBV6-5 to TRBJ1-1; D gene uncertain. CDR1 and CDR2 (germline): MNHEY, SVGAGI. This CDR3 is built from 11 residues. V shed 10 bases and J shed 4 bases, with 10 bases lying between them.

The chain carries TRBV5-5 and TRBJ1-1; D is uncertain. The germline V gene encodes CDR1 SGHKS and CDR2 YYEKEE (reference sequence). This CDR3 region has 12 residues. V dropped 3 bases and J dropped 7 bases, with 10 bases sitting between them. The CDR3 reads CASSSRGDEAFF. CDR3 nucleotides: TGTGCCAGCAGCTCCCGTGGGGATGAAGCTTTCTTT.

The chain employs TRBV6-5 and TRBJ1-2; the D gene is possibly TRBD1 (6 bases). The CDR3 totals 14 residues. Germline CDR1 and CDR2: MNHEY and SVGAGI. Trimming stripped 7 bases from V and 3 bases from J, with 15 bases between. CDR3 nucleotides: TGTGCCAGCAAAGAAGGGGGTGGGGACTATGGCTACACCTTC. Encoded protein: CASKEGGGDYGYTF.